This T cell receptor (beta chain) comes out of a study of OX40 agonist ivuxolimab in advanced cancers. The CDR3 runs to 12 residues. Trimming left V 6 bases short and J 0 bases short, with 5 bases between. Looked up from germline, CDR1 is MDHEN and CDR2 is SYDVKM. Here immunoSEQ multiplex PCR was the method, and the copy in TCRdb shows in-frame clones only, minus some. The sample records about 79,000 clones, roughly 94% being singletons. The TCR was taken from an adult with an advanced solid tumor such as melanoma, head and neck, liver or kidney cancer. The sample in question was CD4+ or CD8+ T cells sorted from blood, obtained in a trial of the OX40 agonist ivuxolimab. The chain combines TRBV28 with TRBJ1-2; D gene uncertain. The CDR3 DNA reads TGTGCCAGCAGGCCTCCTAACTATGGCTACACCTTC. This encodes CASRPPNYGYTF.